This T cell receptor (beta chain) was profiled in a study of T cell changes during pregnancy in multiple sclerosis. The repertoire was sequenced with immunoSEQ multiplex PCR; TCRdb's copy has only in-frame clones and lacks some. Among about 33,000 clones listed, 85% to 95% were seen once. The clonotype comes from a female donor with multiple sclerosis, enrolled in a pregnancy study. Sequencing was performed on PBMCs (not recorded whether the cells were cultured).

The CDR3 region has the DNA TGTGCCAGCAGCAAAACGGGTGGGACAGGGAGGGATACGCAGTATTTT. It codes for CASSKTGGTGRDTQYF. The V call is TRBV21-1, the J call TRBJ2-3; TRBD1, the table's D call, lacks a check against the DNA. TRBV21-1 constitutes a pseudogene. This CDR3 has 16 amino acids.